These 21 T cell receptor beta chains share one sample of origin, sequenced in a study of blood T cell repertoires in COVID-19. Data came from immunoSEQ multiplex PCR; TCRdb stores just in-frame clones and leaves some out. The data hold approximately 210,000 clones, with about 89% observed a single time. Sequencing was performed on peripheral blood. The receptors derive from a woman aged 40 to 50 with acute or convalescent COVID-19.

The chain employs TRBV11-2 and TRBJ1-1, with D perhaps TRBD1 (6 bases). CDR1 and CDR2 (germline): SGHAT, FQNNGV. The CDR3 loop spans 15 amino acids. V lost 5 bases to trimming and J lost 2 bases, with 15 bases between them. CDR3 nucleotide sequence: TGTGCCAGCAGCCTATGGGACACCGGTAACACTGAAGCTTTCTTT. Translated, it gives CASSLWDTGNTEAFF.

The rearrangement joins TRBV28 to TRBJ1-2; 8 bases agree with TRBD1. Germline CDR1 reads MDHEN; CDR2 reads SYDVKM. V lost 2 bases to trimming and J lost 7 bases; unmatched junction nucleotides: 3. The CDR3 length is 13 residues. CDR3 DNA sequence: TGTGCCAGCAGTTTAACGACAGGGGTTGGCTACACCTTC. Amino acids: CASSLTTGVGYTF.

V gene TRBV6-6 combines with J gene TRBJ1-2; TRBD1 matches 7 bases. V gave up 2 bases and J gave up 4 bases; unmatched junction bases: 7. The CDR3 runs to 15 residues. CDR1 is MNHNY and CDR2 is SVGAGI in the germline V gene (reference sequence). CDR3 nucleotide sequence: TGTGCCAGCAGTTACCTCAGAGGGGACAGCTATGGCTACACCTTC. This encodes CASSYLRGDSYGYTF.

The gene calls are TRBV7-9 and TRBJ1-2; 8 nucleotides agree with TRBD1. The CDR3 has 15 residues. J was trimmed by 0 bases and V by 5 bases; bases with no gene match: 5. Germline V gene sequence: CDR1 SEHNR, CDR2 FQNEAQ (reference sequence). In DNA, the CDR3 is TGTGCCAGCAGCCGGACAGGGATGGCTAACTATGGCTACACCTTC. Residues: CASSRTGMANYGYTF.

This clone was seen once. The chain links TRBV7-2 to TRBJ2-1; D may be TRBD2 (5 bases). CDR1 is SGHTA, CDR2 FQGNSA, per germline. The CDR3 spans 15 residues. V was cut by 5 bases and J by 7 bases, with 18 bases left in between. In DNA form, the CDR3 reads TGTGCCAGCAGCGCACGAGGTTCCCGCGGGAATGAGCAGTTCTTC. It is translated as CASSARGSRGNEQFF.

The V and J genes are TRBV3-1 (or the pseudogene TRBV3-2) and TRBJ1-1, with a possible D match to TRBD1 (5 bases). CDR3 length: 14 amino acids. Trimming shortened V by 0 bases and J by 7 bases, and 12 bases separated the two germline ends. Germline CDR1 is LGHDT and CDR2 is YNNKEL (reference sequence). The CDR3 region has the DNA TGTGCCAGCAGCCAAGACGGGGGTAGACTTGAAGCTTTCTTT. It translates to CASSQDGGRLEAFF.

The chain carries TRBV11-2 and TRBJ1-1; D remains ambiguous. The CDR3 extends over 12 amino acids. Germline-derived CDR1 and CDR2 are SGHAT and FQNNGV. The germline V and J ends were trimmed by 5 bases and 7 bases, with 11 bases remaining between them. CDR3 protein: CASSPRWNEAFF. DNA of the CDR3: TGTGCCAGCAGCCCGAGGTGGAATGAAGCTTTCTTT.

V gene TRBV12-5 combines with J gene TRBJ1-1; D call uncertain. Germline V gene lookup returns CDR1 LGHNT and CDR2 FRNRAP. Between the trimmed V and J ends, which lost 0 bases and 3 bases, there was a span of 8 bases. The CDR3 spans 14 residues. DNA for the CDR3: TGTGCTAGTGGTTTGGTAGGCGGGGACACTGAAGCTTTCTTT. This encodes CASGLVGGDTEAFF.

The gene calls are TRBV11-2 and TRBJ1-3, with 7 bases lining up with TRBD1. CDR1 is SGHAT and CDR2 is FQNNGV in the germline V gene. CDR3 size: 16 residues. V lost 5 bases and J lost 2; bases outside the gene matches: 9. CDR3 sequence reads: CASSASRGFAGNTIYF. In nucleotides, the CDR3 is TGTGCCAGCAGCGCAAGCAGGGGGTTTGCTGGAAACACCATATATTTT.

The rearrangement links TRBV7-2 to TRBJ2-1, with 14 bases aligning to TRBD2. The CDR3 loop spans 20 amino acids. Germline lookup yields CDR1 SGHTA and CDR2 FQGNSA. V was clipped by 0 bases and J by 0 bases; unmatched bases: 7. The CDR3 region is CASSLAPTSGGAFSYNEQFF. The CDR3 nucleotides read TGTGCCAGCAGCTTAGCACCGACTAGCGGGGGGGCTTTCTCCTACAATGAGCAGTTCTTC.

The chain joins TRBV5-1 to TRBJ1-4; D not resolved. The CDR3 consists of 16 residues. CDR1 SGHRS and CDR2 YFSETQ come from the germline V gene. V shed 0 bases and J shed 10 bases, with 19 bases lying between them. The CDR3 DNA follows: TGCGCCAGCAGCTTGGCATGGAGCCTGTTGGACTCAAAACTGTTTTTT. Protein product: CASSLAWSLLDSKLFF.

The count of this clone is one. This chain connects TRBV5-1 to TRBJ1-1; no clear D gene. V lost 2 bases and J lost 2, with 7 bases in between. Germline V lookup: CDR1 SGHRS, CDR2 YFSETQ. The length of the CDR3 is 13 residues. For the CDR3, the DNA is TGCGCCAGCAGCTTAGAGTTCAACACTGAAGCTTTCTTT. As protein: CASSLEFNTEAFF.

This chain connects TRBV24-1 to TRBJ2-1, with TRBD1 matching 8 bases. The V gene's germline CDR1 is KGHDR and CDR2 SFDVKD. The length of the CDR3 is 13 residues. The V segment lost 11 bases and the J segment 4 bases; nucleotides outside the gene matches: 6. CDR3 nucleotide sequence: TGTGCCATCTCAGGGGGCTCGTACAATGAGCAGTTCTTC. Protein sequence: CAISGGSYNEQFF.

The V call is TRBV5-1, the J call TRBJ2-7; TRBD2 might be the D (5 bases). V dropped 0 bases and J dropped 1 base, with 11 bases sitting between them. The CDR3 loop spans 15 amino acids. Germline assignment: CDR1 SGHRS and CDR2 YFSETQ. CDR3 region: CASSLDGRRSYEQYV. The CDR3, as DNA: TGCGCCAGCAGCTTGGACGGCCGGAGGTCCTACGAGCAGTACGTC.

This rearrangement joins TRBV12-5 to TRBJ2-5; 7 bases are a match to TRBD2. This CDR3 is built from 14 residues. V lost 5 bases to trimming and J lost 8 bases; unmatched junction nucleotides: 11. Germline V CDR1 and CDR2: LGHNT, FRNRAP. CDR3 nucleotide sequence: TGTGCTAGTGGTGCGGGGGACTCACCTAATACCCAGTACTTC. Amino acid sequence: CASGAGDSPNTQYF.

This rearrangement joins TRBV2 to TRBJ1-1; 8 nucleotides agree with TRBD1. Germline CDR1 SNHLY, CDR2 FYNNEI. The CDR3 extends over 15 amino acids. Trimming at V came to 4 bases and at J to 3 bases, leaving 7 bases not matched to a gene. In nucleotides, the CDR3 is TGTGCCAGCAGTGCCCAGGGGGCGAAGGACACTGAAGCTTTCTTT. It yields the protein CASSAQGAKDTEAFF.

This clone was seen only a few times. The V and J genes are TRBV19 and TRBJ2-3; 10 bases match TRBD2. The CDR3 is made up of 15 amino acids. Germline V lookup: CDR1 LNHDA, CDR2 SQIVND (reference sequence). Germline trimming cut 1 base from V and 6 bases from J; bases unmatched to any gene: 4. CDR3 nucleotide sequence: TGTGCCAGTAGTATAGTAGCGGGGGGCCGGGATACGCAGTATTTT. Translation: CASSIVAGGRDTQYF. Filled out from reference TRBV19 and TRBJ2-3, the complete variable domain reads DGGITQSPKYLFRKEGQNVTLSCEQNLNHDAMYWYRQDPGQGLRLIYYSQIVNDFQKGDIAEGYSVSREKKESFPLTVTSAQKNPTAFYLCASSIVAGGRDTQYFGPGTRLTVL.

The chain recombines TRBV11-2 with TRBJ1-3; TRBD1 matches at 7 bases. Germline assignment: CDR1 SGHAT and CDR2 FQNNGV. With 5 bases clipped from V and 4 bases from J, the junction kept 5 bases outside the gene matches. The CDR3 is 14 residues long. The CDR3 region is CASSRTGSGNTIYF. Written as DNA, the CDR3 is TGTGCCAGCAGCAGGACAGGTTCGGGAAACACCATATATTTT.

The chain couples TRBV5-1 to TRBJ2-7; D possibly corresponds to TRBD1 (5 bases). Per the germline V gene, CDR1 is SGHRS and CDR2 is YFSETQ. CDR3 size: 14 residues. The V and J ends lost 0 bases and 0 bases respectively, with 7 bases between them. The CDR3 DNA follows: TGCGCCAGCAGCTTGGGGCAGGGCTCCTACGAGCAGTACGTC. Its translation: CASSLGQGSYEQYV.

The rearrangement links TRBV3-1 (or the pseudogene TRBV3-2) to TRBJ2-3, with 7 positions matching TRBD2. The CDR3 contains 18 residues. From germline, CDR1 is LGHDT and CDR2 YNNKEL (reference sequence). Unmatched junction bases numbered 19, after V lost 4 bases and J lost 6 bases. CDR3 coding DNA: TGTGCCAGCAGCCCAGCCACTTGGCGGGGGTCGTCGATGGATACGCAGTATTTT. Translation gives CASSPATWRGSSMDTQYF.

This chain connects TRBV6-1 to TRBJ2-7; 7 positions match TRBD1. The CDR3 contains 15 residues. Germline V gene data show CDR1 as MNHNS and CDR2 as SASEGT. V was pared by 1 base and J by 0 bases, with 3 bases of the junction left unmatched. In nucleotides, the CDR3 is TGTGCCAGCAGTGAAGTTTCAGGGGGCTCCTACGAGCAGTACGTC. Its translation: CASSEVSGGSYEQYV.